This entry lists 6 T cell receptor beta chains sequenced from one sample in a study of T-cell memory formation after mild COVID-19. TCRdb reanalysed the 5' RACE reads using MiXCR and keeps one entry per CDR3 protein. This table holds about 540,000 distinct CDR3 sequences, about 20% found once. Sequenced input: PBMCs or a T cell subset sorted from them (not recorded which). The receptor source for this set is an adult woman who had mild COVID-19 (a few samples of this study predate the infection). Cell type and time point are not known.

This clonotype was counted many times. This chain joins TRBV7-9 and TRBJ2-3; D is undetermined. V gave up 1 base and J gave up 4 bases, with 6 bases separating them. This CDR3 contains 13 residues. The germline gives CDR1 SEHNR, CDR2 FQNEAQ (reference sequence). The CDR3 loop is CASSLVQPDTQYF. The CDR3 DNA sequence: TGTGCCAGCAGCTTAGTTCAGCCAGATACGCAGTATTTT.

V usage is TRBV29-1 and J usage is TRBJ1-2, with 8 positions matching TRBD1. CDR3 length: 12 residues. Trimming took 6 bases from V and 9 from J; bases not matched to a gene: 9. Germline lookup yields CDR1 SQVTM and CDR2 ANQGSEA. CDR3 region: CSVGQGNGRYTF. The CDR3 nucleotides are TGCAGCGTAGGACAGGGTAACGGTCGCTACACCTTC.

This clonotype was seen only a few times. This chain uses TRBV20-1 with TRBJ2-7, with D possibly TRBD2 on 5 matching bases. Trimming stripped 1 base from V and 2 bases from J, with 12 bases between. The CDR3 runs 14 residues. In germline, CDR1 is DFQATT, CDR2 SNEGSKA (reference sequence). The DNA for the CDR3 is TGCAGTGCTAGAGTCTGGGAGTCCGCCTACGAGCAGTACTTC. Its protein is CSARVWESAYEQYF.

In its sample, this clonotype was seen a few times. V is TRBV7-9 and J is TRBJ2-7, with D possibly matching TRBD2 (6 bases). With 4 bases removed from V and 5 bases from J, the gap between germline ends came to 15 bases. The CDR3 totals 14 residues. Germline assignment: CDR1 SEHNR and CDR2 FQNEAQ (reference sequence). CDR3 sequence (DNA): TGTGCCAGCAGCTCCCGGGGGACCCTTAACGAGCAGTACTTC. The encoded protein is CASSSRGTLNEQYF.

A few counts support this clonotype. The genes are TRBV12-3 or TRBV12-4 and TRBJ2-3, with TRBD2 matching over 11 bases. This CDR3 is 19 amino acids long. Losses at the gene ends were 6 bases for V and 5 bases for J; bases not matched to a gene: 19. Here the CDR3 reads CASSPSGGPSKTGRDTQYF. The DNA of the CDR3 is TGTGCCAGCAGCCCTAGCGGGGGGCCCTCTAAGACTGGGAGAGATACGCAGTATTTT.

This clonotype has only a few counts. The rearrangement uses TRBV12-3 or TRBV12-4 and TRBJ2-1, with 13 positions matching TRBD2. The J segment lost 7 bases and the V segment lost 7 bases, leaving 7 bases of the junction unmatched. CDR3 size: 15 residues. For the CDR3, the DNA is TGTGCCAGCATTCGGACTAGCGGGAGCTTGAATGAGCAGTTCTTC. Its protein is CASIRTSGSLNEQFF.